What follows is one T cell receptor beta chain and its context. The antigen is unknown. This sample stems from a study of T cells after yellow fever vaccination. On the study more broadly: It was SMART-Seq v4 Ultra Low Input that prepared the fractions with low cell numbers.

Overall study findings and caveats: Clones from primary vaccination mostly reappeared after the booster (roughly 95% CD4, less than 90% CD8). Only a minor proportion of clonotypes was detected across both CD4 and CD8 compartments.

TCRdb re-called the 5' RACE reads through MiXCR, storing one row per CDR3 protein. The sample lists some 400,000 distinct CDR3 sequences; around 19% were seen once. Trimming took 9 bases from V and 4 from J, leaving 12 bases between them. The germline CDR1 and CDR2 sequences are MNHEY and SVGEGT. The CDR3 length is 13 residues. The source was PBMCs, collected before the yellow fever booster vaccination. The chain uses TRBV6-2 or TRBV6-3 and TRBJ2-2, with TRBD2 as a possible D gene (6 bases). The sequence was obtained from a man younger than 35 who received the YFV17D yellow fever vaccine. The CDR3 nucleotides are TGTGCCAGTACCTCGGAGGGCACCGGGGAGCTGTTTTTT. As protein: CASTSEGTGELFF.